These 21 T cell receptor beta chains were all obtained from the same sample, sequenced in a study of blood T cell repertoires in COVID-19. The assay was immunoSEQ multiplex PCR, and TCRdb's table has in-frame clones only and misses some. This table has a few hundred thousand clones, 60% to 85% appearing once. Sequenced: peripheral blood. The receptors were gathered from a woman between 65 and 79 years old with acute or convalescent COVID-19.

The J gene is TRBJ2-2, the V gene TRBV7-3; no clear D gene. Trimming removed 5 bases from V and 1 base from J, with 5 bases in between. CDR1 is SGHTA, CDR2 FQGTGA, per germline. CDR3 length equals 13 residues. This CDR3 reads CASSTQNTGELFF. The CDR3 DNA sequence: TGTGCCAGCAGCACTCAGAACACCGGGGAGCTGTTTTTT. The whole variable domain, remainder taken from reference TRBV7-3 and TRBJ2-2, is GAGVSQTPSNKVTEKGKYVELRCDPISGHTALYWYRQSLGQGPEFLIYFQGTGAADDSGLPNDRFFAVRPEGSVSTLKIQRTERGDSAVYLCASSTQNTGELFFGEGSRLTVL.

This clone was seen a handful of times. This chain connects TRBV5-1 to TRBJ1-3, with D maybe TRBD1 (6 bases). V lost 1 base and J 4 bases, leaving 12 bases between the germline ends. The CDR3 consists of 15 residues. Germline V gene sequence: CDR1 SGHRS, CDR2 YFSETQ. CDR3 coding DNA: TGCGCCAGCAGCTTGACATGGACAGTCGGAAACACCATATATTTT. Protein product: CASSLTWTVGNTIYF.

On this clone itself: This sample also contains other DNA sequences that code for the same CDR3. This chain uses TRBV24-1 with TRBJ1-2, with 11 nucleotides matching TRBD1. Germline CDR1 reads KGHDR; CDR2 reads SFDVKD. The CDR3 runs 15 residues. V shed 4 bases, J shed 6 bases, and the junction held 6 bases outside the gene matches. The CDR3 is CATSDRGTGGNGYTF. As DNA, the CDR3 is TGTGCCACCAGTGACCGTGGGACAGGGGGAAATGGCTACACCTTC.

This clone was picked up a small number of times. The chain carries TRBV5-8 and TRBJ2-4; 7 bases agree with TRBD2. The CDR3 consists of 14 residues. Looked up from germline, CDR1 is SGHTS and CDR2 is YDEGEE. V lost 4 bases to trimming and J lost 9 bases; unmatched junction nucleotides: 10. For the CDR3, the DNA is TGTGCCAGCAGCGGGAGGGGACGCGGGGGCATTCAGTACTTC. It is translated as CASSGRGRGGIQYF.

The V call is TRBV6-1, the J call TRBJ1-1; TRBD1 aligns across 11 bases. There are 17 residues in the CDR3. Germline V gives CDR1 MNHNS, CDR2 SASEGT. V shed 0 bases, J shed 10 bases, and the junction held 13 bases outside the gene matches. This chain's CDR3 is CASSEAPGTGGRVGAFF. The CDR3, as DNA: TGTGCCAGCAGTGAAGCGCCGGGGACAGGGGGTCGTGTTGGAGCTTTCTTT.

This chain links TRBV24-1 with TRBJ2-3, with TRBD2 matching 7 bases. Germline CDR1 is KGHDR and CDR2 is SFDVKD. V shed 5 bases, J shed 2 bases, and the junction held 6 bases outside the gene matches. CDR3 length: 15 amino acids. CDR3 amino acids: CATSARGGATDTQYF. The CDR3 coding sequence is TGTGCCACCAGTGCCCGCGGGGGAGCCACAGATACGCAGTATTTT.

CDR3 residues: CASSLARVSNEQYF. In DNA, the CDR3 is TGCGCCAGCAGCTTAGCCAGGGTTAGTAACGAGCAGTACTTC. The chain links TRBV5-1 to TRBJ2-7; maybe TRBD1 (5 bases). The CDR3 sequence is 14 residues long. Trimming took 2 bases from V and 5 from J, leaving 14 bases between them. Germline assignment: CDR1 SGHRS and CDR2 YFSETQ.

In this sample, this clone turned up a few times. The chain recombines TRBV19 with TRBJ1-5, with TRBD1 matching over 11 bases. The J segment lost 1 base and the V segment lost 10 bases, leaving 12 bases of the junction unmatched. The V gene's germline CDR1 is LNHDA and CDR2 SQIVND (reference sequence). The CDR3 length is 17 residues. The CDR3 loop is CATSLRDRGSSNQPQHF. CDR3 DNA sequence: TGTGCCACCTCTCTCCGGGACAGGGGGAGCAGCAATCAGCCCCAGCATTTT.

The V and J genes are TRBV9 and TRBJ1-1; D uncertain. This CDR3 spans 14 amino acids. The germline V gene has CDR1 SGDLS and CDR2 YYNGEE. Trimming removed 5 bases at V and 3 bases at J, with 14 bases between. As DNA, the CDR3 is TGTGCCAGCAGAGTGTTGGGGAGGGACACTGAAGCTTTCTTT. It yields the protein CASRVLGRDTEAFF.

The V gene is TRBV5-8, the J gene TRBJ1-4, with a tentative D call TRBD1 (5 bases). V lost 3 bases and J lost 0, with 9 bases in between. The CDR3 is 15 residues long. Germline CDR1 SGHTS, CDR2 YDEGEE. The CDR3 region has the DNA TGTGCCAGCAGCTCGGGGGTTGCAACTAATGAAAAACTGTTTTTT. Its protein product is CASSSGVATNEKLFF.

The chain uses TRBV24-1 and TRBJ2-3; D is unclear. The CDR3 contains 15 residues. With 1 base removed from V and 3 bases from J, the gap between germline ends came to 10 bases. From germline, CDR1 is KGHDR and CDR2 SFDVKD. CDR3 residues: CATSDFTAKTDTQYF. The CDR3 region has the DNA TGTGCCACCAGTGATTTTACTGCGAAGACAGATACGCAGTATTTT.

In nucleotides, the CDR3 is TGTGCCAGCACCCTAGGGGGCGCCGGCTATGGCTACACCTTC. Residues: CASTLGGAGYGYTF. The chain recombines TRBV6-5 with TRBJ1-2; 7 bases agree with TRBD1. V gave up 7 bases and J gave up 4 bases; unmatched junction bases: 9. This CDR3 comprises 14 residues. CDR1 and CDR2 (germline): MNHEY, SVGAGI.

This chain links TRBV9 with TRBJ2-3, with TRBD2 matching over 8 bases. Unmatched junction bases numbered 4, after V lost 1 base and J lost 3 bases. Germline V gives CDR1 SGDLS, CDR2 YYNGEE. The CDR3 runs to 15 residues. CDR3: CASSVIGLATDTQYF. DNA for the CDR3: TGTGCCAGCAGCGTAATCGGACTAGCAACAGATACGCAGTATTTT.

The genes are TRBV6-5 and TRBJ2-3, with TRBD2 as a possible D gene (6 bases). V lost 7 bases and J lost 7, with 18 bases in between. Germline lookup yields CDR1 MNHEY and CDR2 SVGAGI. The CDR3 covers 14 residues. CDR3 region: CASTSAGLSNTQYF. The CDR3 DNA reads TGTGCCAGCACCTCCGCGGGACTTTCAAATACGCAGTATTTT.

V usage is TRBV30 and J usage is TRBJ1-5, with D maybe TRBD1 (6 bases). V shed 2 bases and J shed 6 bases, with 11 bases lying between them. Germline V gene sequence: CDR1 GTSNPN, CDR2 SVGIG (reference sequence). CDR3 size: 13 residues. For the CDR3, the DNA is TGTGCCTGGAGTCTAAGGGGGGGTCAGCCCCAGCATTTT. Its translation is CAWSLRGGQPQHF.

The rearrangement joins TRBV10-2 to TRBJ2-1; D not certain. Germline assignment: CDR1 WSHSY and CDR2 SAAADI. Deletions cut 7 bases from V and 8 bases from J, with 9 bases between. The CDR3 loop spans 11 amino acids. As DNA, the CDR3 is TGCGCCAGCAAGGAGAGTGATGAGCAGTTCTTC. Translation gives CASKESDEQFF.

The gene calls are TRBV5-1 and TRBJ2-3; 8 nucleotides line up with TRBD2. Germline V lookup: CDR1 SGHRS, CDR2 YFSETQ. Trimming took 5 bases from V and 6 from J; bases not matched to a gene: 8. This CDR3 comprises 14 residues. The CDR3, as DNA: TGCGCCAGCAGATTCCGGGGGGGCTGGGATACGCAGTATTTT. Translation gives CASRFRGGWDTQYF.

This clone has a handful of counts. The J gene is TRBJ1-1, the V gene TRBV9; D unresolved. Germline CDR1 and CDR2: SGDLS and YYNGEE. Trimming removed 0 bases at V and 0 bases at J, with 3 bases between. CDR3 size: 13 residues. The CDR3 protein is CASSVGMNTEAFF. The CDR3 nucleotides read TGTGCCAGCAGCGTAGGTATGAACACTGAAGCTTTCTTT. The variable domain in full, with the rest retrieved from reference TRBV9 and TRBJ1-1, is DSGVTQTPKHLITATGQRVTLRCSPRSGDLSVYWYQQSLDQGLQFLIQYYNGEERAKGNILERFSAQQFPDLHSELNLSSLELGDSALYFCASSVGMNTEAFFGQGTRLTVV.

V gene TRBV2 combines with J gene TRBJ2-5; 9 bases line up with TRBD2. Germline CDR1 SNHLY, CDR2 FYNNEI. CDR3 length: 15 amino acids. Unmatched junction bases numbered 10, after V lost 6 bases and J lost 5 bases. CDR3 nucleotides: TGTGCCAGCAGGAGGACTAGCGCCGGTCGGGAGACCCAGTACTTC. Translated, it gives CASRRTSAGRETQYF.

This chain uses TRBV11-3 with TRBJ2-3; the match to TRBD2 covers 7 bases. The CDR3 covers 13 residues. Per germline, CDR1 SGHNT and CDR2 YENEEA. Trimming removed 1 base from V and 10 bases from J; junction bases left unmatched: 5. DNA for the CDR3: TGTGCCAGCAGCTTAGCGACTGGGGGGGCGCAGTATTTT. Its protein product is CASSLATGGAQYF.

The chain has TRBV19 and TRBJ2-3; the match to TRBD1 covers 8 bases. This CDR3 comprises 18 residues. Germline CDR1 is LNHDA and CDR2 is SQIVND (reference sequence). The ends lost 4 bases at V and 5 bases at J; junction bases unmatched: 17. The CDR3 sequence: CASSTLTFRQGKGDTQYF. The CDR3 DNA reads TGTGCCAGTAGTACTCTGACCTTCCGACAGGGGAAGGGAGATACGCAGTATTTT.